These T cell receptor beta chains were read from a single sample in a study of cytotoxic CD8 clonotypes in ibrutinib-treated CLL. TCRdb keeps only in-frame clones here, not all; method: immunoSEQ multiplex PCR. This sample has 300,000 to 350,000 clones, with about 77% found just once. Sequences were derived from PBMCs, sampled before ibrutinib treatment. These receptors came from a human donor with chronic lymphocytic leukemia. Each CDR3 is given with its conserved first and last residue. D genes are given only for firm matches. The size field is filled for only some rows; it gives once, few, many or a size class.

j_call	clone_size	d_call	v_call	cdr3_aa	cdr3_nt
TRBJ2-5	NA	TRBD2	TRBV29-1	CSVEGGGETQYF	TGCAGCGTTGAAGGGGGAGGGGAGACCCAGTACTTC
TRBJ2-3	NA	TRBD1	TRBV7-8	CASSLKRTGGRTDTQYF	TGTGCCAGCAGCTTAAAAAGGACAGGGGGGCGCACAGATACGCAGTATTTT
TRBJ2-1	many	NA	TRBV19	CASSIADNEQFF	TGTGCCAGTAGTATAGCCGACAATGAGCAGTTCTTC
TRBJ2-1	NA	TRBD2	TRBV7-3	CASSSVPGLAGGPNEQFF	TGTGCCAGCAGCTCCGTCCCGGGACTAGCGGGAGGGCCGAATGAGCAGTTCTTC
TRBJ1-1	NA	NA	TRBV9	CASSVGRGNTEAFF	TGTGCCAGCAGCGTAGGCAGAGGGAACACTGAAGCTTTCTTT
TRBJ2-1	once	NA	TRBV6-5	CASSLTGRAYNEQFF	TGTGCCAGCAGTTTAACAGGGAGGGCCTACAATGAGCAGTTCTTC
TRBJ2-7	NA	TRBD2	TRBV4-2	CASSQVFLKRDYEQYF	TGTGCCAGCAGCCAAGTCTTTCTGAAGCGGGACTACGAGCAGTACTTC
TRBJ1-1	NA	TRBD1	TRBV7-3	CASSATGQGAVTEAFF	TGTGCCAGCAGCGCTACGGGACAGGGGGCTGTCACTGAAGCTTTCTTT
TRBJ2-1	few	NA	TRBV27	CASSLGGTIIEQFF	TGTGCCAGCAGTTTAGGCGGGACGATAATTGAGCAGTTCTTC
TRBJ2-1	NA	TRBD1	TRBV15	CATSSDRGNEQFF	TGTGCCACCAGCTCGGACAGGGGCAATGAGCAGTTCTTC